This T cell receptor (beta chain) was sequenced during a study of T cell responses to AZD1222 COVID-19 vaccine. Study-level results: Females outnumbered males among donors, who were mostly white British; clonal diversity was possibly underestimated. Among AZD1222 vaccinees, only 5 to 7 were seropositive at baseline.

Germline-derived CDR1 and CDR2 are SGHKS and YYEKEE (reference sequence). The CDR3 has 15 amino acids. V lost 4 bases and J lost 2; bases outside the gene matches: 8. Assay: immunoSEQ multiplex PCR; the TCRdb copy retains only in-frame clones and omits some. The sample yields around 140,000 clones, under 95% seen once. In regard to this clone: Its antigen is not identified.

The chain employs TRBV5-5 and TRBJ2-5, with 7 bases fitting TRBD1. This clonotype was sampled from an adult in good health. The specimen comprised peripheral blood, sampled on day 0 of AZD1222 vaccination. CDR3 sequence reads: CASSTTGARQETQYF. CDR3 in DNA: TGTGCCAGCAGCACAACAGGGGCGAGGCAAGAGACCCAGTACTTC.